The clone carrying this T cell receptor beta chain was found many times. The CDR3 sequence is 14 residues long. Germline trimming cut 5 bases from V and 4 bases from J; bases unmatched to any gene: 6. Germline CDR1 SNHLY, CDR2 FYNNEI. This sample is drawn from a study of CD8+CD57+ T cells in acquired aplastic anemia. It was genomic DNA that served as the template for profiling TCR beta VDJ and CDR3. TCRdb reanalysed the reads using MiXCR and keeps one entry per CDR3 protein. The sample contains 450,000 to 550,000 distinct CDR3 sequences, around 30% of which appear only once. Sequencing involved patients with CD8+CD57+ cell expansion previously shown by flow cytometry. When blood sampling took place, the patients had received no therapy.

The sample comprised sorted CD4+, CD8+, or CD8+CD57+ T cells (not recorded which) from PBMCs. V and J are TRBV2 and TRBJ1-2; the match to TRBD1 covers 8 bases. The TCR comes from a human donor with aplastic anemia. The CDR3 DNA reads TGTGCCAGCAGTAATCCGACAGGGGTCTATGGCTACACCTTC. It is translated as CASSNPTGVYGYTF.